Included here is one TCR beta chain sequence, with context. This entry comes from a study of shared clonotypes between healthy human individuals. The CDR3 consists of 15 residues. Germline V CDR1 and CDR2: SGHNT, YENEEA. V was pared by 4 bases and J by 0 bases, with 10 bases between. The repertoire was sequenced with immunoSEQ multiplex PCR; TCRdb's copy has only in-frame clones and lacks some. There are about 2.4 million clones in the sample; 90% to 95% occur only once, and roughly 0.36% lies in the top ten. The chain employs TRBV11-3 and TRBJ2-1; the D gene is possibly TRBD2 (6 bases). The sequence came from a man aged 18 to 29 in good health. Some clones in this sample may be carry-over from other donors' samples. The specimen was naive CD4+ T cells from PBMCs. Subset indicated: CD45RA+ positively selected. The CDR3 spells CASSWEASSYNEQFF. The CDR3 region has the DNA TGTGCCAGCAGCTGGGAGGCATCCTCCTACAATGAGCAGTTCTTC.